The TCR beta chain under discussion was sequenced for a study of OX40 agonist ivuxolimab in advanced cancers. Study context: Earlier anti-PD-1, anti-PD-L1 or anti-CTLA-4 therapy was permitted; over 35% had received some.

Clones were sequenced by immunoSEQ multiplex PCR, and TCRdb holds only the in-frame ones, with some missing. The table shows fewer than 30,000 clones, with 80% to 85% occurring only once. This specimen consisted of CD4+ or CD8+ T cells sorted from blood, obtained in a trial of the OX40 agonist ivuxolimab. The sequence derives from an adult with an advanced solid tumor such as melanoma, head and neck, liver or kidney cancer.

DNA of the CDR3: TGTGCCAGCAGTTTAACGGGGGGGGGAATAGCTTCGGGCTACACCTTC. It translates to CASSLTGGGIASGYTF. The rearrangement joins TRBV6-5 to TRBJ1-2; maybe TRBD1 (5 bases). V lost 4 bases and J lost 8, with 23 bases in between. The CDR3 contains 16 residues. The germline CDR1 and CDR2 sequences are MNHEY and SVGAGI.